This entry features one T cell receptor beta chain sequence. This clone was detected only a few times. Its antigen has not been determined. No clone much larger than this one lies a single base away; base qualities are absent. V lost 6 bases and J lost 1 base, and the count of bases not matched to a germline gene is 6. The CDR3 sequence holds 15 residues, the cysteine and phenylalanine included. Of all the DNA, just the CDR3 is kept, 45 bases in frame from base 1. According to the germline V gene (reference sequence), CDR1 reads WNHNN and CDR2 reads SYGVQD. This record comes from a study of cytomegalovirus exposure and HLA in healthy donors (dated by TCRdb to about 2017). Background on the whole study: An earlier analysis of about 530 of the donors reported about 280 Gb of sequence data and roughly 120 million unique TCR beta sequences obtained from some 200 million T cells. An early release that covered roughly 600 HLA-typed donors contained about 300 gigabases of sequencing data and 85 million to 100 million unique TCR sequences. Of the roughly 400 genotyped donors, 75% to 85% were placed in the genetic ancestry cluster associated with self-reported Caucasian donors. The study aimed to test whether signatures of past pathogen exposure could be identified by cataloging public T cell receptors. Using immunosequencing, the study profiled T cell repertoires from 500 to 800 subjects and related those repertoires to cytomegalovirus serostatus. Along with the approximately 600-subject first cohort, a separate validation cohort of around 110 different subjects was used. High-throughput TCR immunosequencing, statistical association of individual TCRs with disease status, and machine learning were combined to predict cytomegalovirus infection status. To study patterns of TCR occurrence, a later analysis re-analyzed previously published TCR beta repertoires from 666 donors and added high-resolution HLA genotyping. Rather than drawing on any new phenotypic data, the later analysis identified candidate immune exposures from TCR beta sequences and the way those sequences occurred across donors. In an earlier analysis of roughly 540 of the donors, high-throughput TCR beta sequencing was used to judge whether each TCR beta V gene segment behaved as functional or pseudogenic. Alongside the repertoire data, information on donor age, sex, ethnicity and CMV serostatus was compiled. A later genetic analysis took genome-wide SNP genotypes for 398 of the 666 donors and used that subset as a discovery cohort. All discovery cohort repertoires had been generated using a single sequencing platform. HLA typing covered class I and class II loci at four-digit resolution. The number of donors typed differed by locus, with roughly 620-630 for A, B, C, DRB1 and DQB1, roughly 520 for DQA1, about 610 for DPA1, and around 460 for DPB1. Several DR-DQ haplotypes were treated as single units for association and clustering because of strong linkage in the cohort. On average, roughly 200,000 unique TCR beta nucleotide sequences were sequenced per donor among several hundred genotyped donors of the cohort, with roughly 18% of those sequences being non-productive.

The library was prepared using the immunoSEQ multiplex PCR assay. A mixture of 60 forward primers for TCR Vbeta segments and 13 reverse primers for TCR Jbeta segments was used in the multiplex PCR. Amplification of the CDR3 region of rearranged TCR beta genes was performed with a multiplex PCR assay on genomic DNA. The Illumina HiSeq System was used to sequence the amplified TCR beta libraries as 87-base-pair reads. Regarding the original processing steps: In a later analysis, tens of millions of unique TCR beta chains were counted across the 666 repertoires, and around 10 million of these chains were shared by at least two donors. Raw reads were error-corrected and collapsed into unique sequences by a nearest-neighbor algorithm in which closely related sequences were merged to remove PCR and sequencing errors. CDR3 sequences were aligned to IMGT reference sequences to assign V, D and J gene segments. For a sequence to be retained, at least a six-nucleotide match to both a V gene segment and a J gene segment was required. Rearrangements were called productive when the CDR3 lacked stop codons and stayed in frame with V and J; all others were non-productive. Following IMGT convention, CDR3 was defined as the stretch from the second conserved V-encoded cysteine up to the conserved J-encoded phenylalanine. Sequences without an unambiguous match to a single V gene segment were excluded from the earlier analysis of about 600 of the donors. In an earlier analysis of some 590 of the donors, a V segment was called functional when productive rearrangements were above 56.7%, and segregating when the standard deviation between donors exceeded 5%. A statistical classification framework was built to diagnose cytomegalovirus status from the catalog of TCR beta chain sequences. In a later analysis, TCR nucleotide sequences were compared against IMGT/GENE-DB human TR gene sequences so that V and J genes could be assigned. Using the TCRdist pipeline, a later analysis assigned CDR3 sequences along with most-parsimonious VDJ recombination scenarios. In a later analysis, each TCR beta chain was defined by its CDR3 amino acid sequence together with its V-gene family, and reads lacking a unique V-gene family were excluded. In a later analysis, 450 to 600 highly shared, low-generation-probability nucleotide sequences were removed to address suspected cross-contamination and a sequencing artifact. A later analysis calculated a clonal expansion index for each public chain from normalized within-repertoire ranks of inferred template counts. In a later analysis, generation probabilities were computed using a VDJ recombination model fitted to out-of-frame rearrangements, and the results were checked against IGoR. A later analysis scored TCR-TCR, TCR-HLA and TCR-CMV co-occurrence with hypergeometric tests, applying a repertoire-size bias correction to TCR pairs. To estimate false discovery rates, a later analysis permuted the HLA or CMV assignments 20 times. In a later analysis, co-occurring TCRs were grouped with DBSCAN, and TCRdist sequence similarity was added when clustering was performed within HLA-allele-positive subsets. For co-occurrence clustering, repertoires with fewer than 30,000 or more than 120,000 public chains were excluded, along with five or six repertoires with anomalous nucleotide sharing. Sourced from immuneACCESS, this table was stored by TCRdb with only in-frame sequences that have V and J called. A share of the clones is absent; for the studies checked, an unresolved V gene accounts for under half, and the remainder has no known explanation. The V and J calls and clone size come from that table; D and trimming were worked out from the DNA. This sample comprises more than 100,000 clones, under 80% of them detected only once. About 30% of the sample comes from the top ten.

The paper's findings and limits, for the study overall: When HLA alleles, especially DR and DQ, strongly co-occurred, attributing TCR associations to individual alleles was difficult. A later analysis reported that several top co-occurrence clusters appeared linked to parvovirus B19, influenza, CMV and Epstein-Barr virus. Some IMGT-functional V segments, including TRBV6-2 and TRBV6-3, could not be told apart with the 87-base-pair reads, so those segments were excluded. HLA typing was unavailable for some donors at each locus, so association tests used only the typed subset. Immune exposure information for the cohort was limited to CMV serostatus. Because counts were too low, seventeen rarely observed V segments, including chromosome 9 orphons, were excluded from the earlier analysis of roughly 580 of the donors. The classifier was reported to diagnose cytomegalovirus status with high specificity and sensitivity in both the original and validation cohorts. A later analysis associated about 17,000 TCR beta sequences with specific HLA alleles at a false discovery rate of 0.05. In a later genetic analysis, fewer N-insertions in productive TCRs were reported among donors in an Asian-associated ancestry cluster than the roughly 640-donor mean. In an earlier analysis of about 540 of the donors, most TCR beta V segments were observed in productive rearrangements about 87% or about 30% of the time, broadly matching IMGT annotations. A further reported finding was that TCR beta sequences accurately predicted the HLA-A and HLA-B alleles for most subjects in the first cohort. The presence/absence analyses assumed that sequencing depth was roughly uniform across donors, and that assumption may not be true. Across donors, most TCR sequences were observed very rarely, whereas some public TCRs were present in many individuals. Most CMV-associated TCR beta chains appeared to be HLA-restricted in a later analysis, and the HLA associations seemed to be driven largely by CMV exposure. According to the authors, the approach could potentially be generalized to other disease states and immunological phenotypes. In a later analysis, TCR association rates were found to vary across HLA loci, with the most associated TCRs seen for DRB1 alleles and the fewest for HLA-C alleles. A few of the identified cytomegalovirus-associated TCR beta chains were confirmed in vitro to be specific for cytomegalovirus antigens. V-gene and J-gene trimming of TCR beta chains was associated with a missense DCLRE1C variant in a later genetic analysis, and the association was replicated in an independent cohort. A total of 164 TCR beta chains were listed by the study as associated with cytomegalovirus. A later analysis found that HLA-associated TCR beta chains were more clonally expanded and had lower generation probabilities than equally common non-associated chains. Correlated functional status among segregating V segments might reflect linkage disequilibrium, but an unknown experimental factor could not be ruled out. A cluster of highly shared sequence variants was judged likely to represent a technical artifact of the sequencing pipeline. This cohort had only TCR beta chains sequenced, and the lack of alpha or paired-chain data limited which features could be detected.

The cohort comprised under 700 healthy bone marrow donors. All cohort members were sampled while nominally healthy, although unrecorded immune exposures were likely present. The donor was CMV seropositive and was included in the group of 250 to 350 seropositive cohort members. Each donor provided a peripheral blood sample, and peripheral blood mononuclear cells were used for TCR beta sequencing. Genomic DNA extraction from the blood cell samples was performed with the Qiagen DNeasy Blood Extraction Kit. The sample was PBMCs. The chain is encoded by TRBV10-1 joined to TRBJ2-3; the junction holds 8 bases that match TRBD2. This TCR was sampled from a man between 60 and 75 years old in good health and CMV-seropositive. The sequence in DNA is TGCGCCAGCAGCATCACTAGCGGAGGCACAGATACGCAGTATTTT. Its amino acids are CASSITSGGTDTQYF.